This TCR beta chain was captured by sequencing in a study of blood T cell repertoires in COVID-19. Study context: Both acute and convalescent COVID-19 samples were obtained from the United States, Italy and Spain.

This CDR3 has 17 residues. Unmatched junction bases numbered 6, after V lost 4 bases and J lost 0 bases. Germline assignment: CDR1 SGHRS and CDR2 YFSETQ. Some clones are missing from TCRdb's copy, which holds only in-frame ones; the method was immunoSEQ multiplex PCR. The sample contains about 240,000 clones, roughly 86% of which appear only once. The sample was peripheral blood. This chain links TRBV5-1 with TRBJ2-6, with 8 bases matching TRBD1. The TCR originated in a man aged 50 to 59 with acute or convalescent COVID-19. CDR3 nucleotides: TGCGCCAGCAGCAGGACAGGGTCAGACTCTGGGGCCAACGTCCTGACTTTC. This gives the protein CASSRTGSDSGANVLTF.